These 3 T cell receptor beta chains were all obtained from the same sample, sequenced in a study of PD-L1 blockade in urothelial cancer. Described time point: peripheral blood 6 weeks after treatment start. Sequencing was performed with immunoSEQ multiplex PCR; in TCRdb, only in-frame clones are kept and a portion is missing. The repertoire has more than 60,000 clones, almost 90% of them found once; the top ten carry around 11%. Sequenced material: PBMCs, taken around atezolizumab (anti-PD-L1) treatment. These receptors were collected from a man aged 55 to 69 with urothelial cancer.

The V call is TRBV9, the J call TRBJ2-7, with 9 bases aligning to TRBD2. V was pared by 0 bases and J by 0 bases, with 4 bases of the junction left unmatched. Germline V gives CDR1 SGDLS, CDR2 YYNGEE. CDR3 length equals 16 residues. The CDR3 DNA reads as TGTGCCAGCAGCGTAGGAGGACTAGCGCACTCCTACGAGCAGTACTTC. Translated, it gives CASSVGGLAHSYEQYF.

This clone has just a few counts. The chain has TRBV7-3 and TRBJ1-2; 8 nucleotides agree with TRBD1. After removal of 5 bases from V and 8 bases from J, the junction contained 7 bases not matched to a gene. The CDR3 runs to 13 residues. CDR1 SGHTA and CDR2 FQGTGA come from the germline V gene. The CDR3 nucleotides are TGTGCCAGCAGCGGCGTACAGGGGGGAGGCTACACCTTC. It translates to CASSGVQGGGYTF.

J is TRBJ2-7 and V is TRBV7-2, with D unclear. This CDR3 region has 14 residues. The V gene's germline CDR1 is SGHTA and CDR2 FQGNSA. V lost 2 bases and J 6 bases, leaving 14 bases between the germline ends. The CDR3 here is CASSLRLEMSEQYF. CDR3 DNA sequence: TGTGCCAGCAGCTTAAGGCTGGAGATGAGCGAGCAGTACTTC.